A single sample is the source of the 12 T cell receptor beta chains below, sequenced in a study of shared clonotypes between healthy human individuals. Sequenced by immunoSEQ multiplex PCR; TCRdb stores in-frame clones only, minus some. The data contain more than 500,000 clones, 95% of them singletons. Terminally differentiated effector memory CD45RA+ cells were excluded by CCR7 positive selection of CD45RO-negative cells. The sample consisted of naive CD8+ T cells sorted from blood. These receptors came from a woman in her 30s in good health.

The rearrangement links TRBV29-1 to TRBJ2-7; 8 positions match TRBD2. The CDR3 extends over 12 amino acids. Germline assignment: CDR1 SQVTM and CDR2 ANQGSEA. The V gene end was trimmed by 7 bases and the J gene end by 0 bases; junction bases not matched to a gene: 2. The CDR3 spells CSASGPSYEQYF. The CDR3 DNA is TGCAGCGCTAGCGGGCCCTCCTACGAGCAGTACTTC.

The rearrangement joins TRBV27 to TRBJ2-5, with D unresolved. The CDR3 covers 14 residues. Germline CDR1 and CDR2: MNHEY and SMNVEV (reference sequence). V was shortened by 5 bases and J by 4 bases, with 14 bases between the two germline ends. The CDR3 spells CASSPWASPETQYF. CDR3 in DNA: TGTGCCAGCAGTCCCTGGGCCAGCCCAGAGACCCAGTACTTC.

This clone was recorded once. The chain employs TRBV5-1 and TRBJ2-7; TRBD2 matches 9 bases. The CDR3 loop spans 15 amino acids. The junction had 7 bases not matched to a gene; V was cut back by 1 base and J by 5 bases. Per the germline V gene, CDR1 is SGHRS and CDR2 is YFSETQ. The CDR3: CASSLSSGARHEQYF. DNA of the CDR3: TGCGCCAGCAGCTTGTCTAGCGGGGCTCGTCACGAGCAGTACTTC.

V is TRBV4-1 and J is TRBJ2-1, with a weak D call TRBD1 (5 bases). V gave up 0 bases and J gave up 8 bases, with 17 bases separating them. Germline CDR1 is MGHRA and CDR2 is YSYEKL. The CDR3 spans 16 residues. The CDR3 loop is CASSQEAWQGGDEQFF. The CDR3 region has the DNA TGCGCCAGCAGCCAAGAGGCGTGGCAGGGCGGCGATGAGCAGTTCTTC.

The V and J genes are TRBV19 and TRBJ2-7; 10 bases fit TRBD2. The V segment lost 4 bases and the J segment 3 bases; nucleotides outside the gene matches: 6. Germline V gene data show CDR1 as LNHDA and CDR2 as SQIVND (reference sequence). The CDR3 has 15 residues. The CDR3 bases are TGTGCCAGTAGTACTTTACTAGCGGGGAGCTACGAGCAGTACTTC. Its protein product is CASSTLLAGSYEQYF.

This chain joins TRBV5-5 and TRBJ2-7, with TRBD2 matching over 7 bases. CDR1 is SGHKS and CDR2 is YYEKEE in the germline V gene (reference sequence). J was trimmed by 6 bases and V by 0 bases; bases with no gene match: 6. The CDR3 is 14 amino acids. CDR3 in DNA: TGTGCCAGCAGCTTGGCCGCGGGGAGGGGCGAGCAGTACTTC. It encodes CASSLAAGRGEQYF.

The CDR3 DNA follows: TGTGCCAGCACCCTAGACGCGGGAGAAGAGACCCAGTACTTC. Protein: CASTLDAGEETQYF. The chain combines TRBV28 with TRBJ2-5; 7 bases align to TRBD2. There are 14 residues in the CDR3. The germline V gene has CDR1 MDHEN and CDR2 SYDVKM. The J segment lost 3 bases and the V segment lost 7 bases, leaving 8 bases of the junction unmatched.

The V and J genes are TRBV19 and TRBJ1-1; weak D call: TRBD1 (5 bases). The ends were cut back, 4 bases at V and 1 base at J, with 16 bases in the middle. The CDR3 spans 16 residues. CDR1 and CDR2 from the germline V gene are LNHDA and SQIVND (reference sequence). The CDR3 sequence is CASSNPRVGGNTEAFF. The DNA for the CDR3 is TGTGCCAGTAGTAATCCCAGGGTGGGGGGGAACACTGAAGCTTTCTTT.

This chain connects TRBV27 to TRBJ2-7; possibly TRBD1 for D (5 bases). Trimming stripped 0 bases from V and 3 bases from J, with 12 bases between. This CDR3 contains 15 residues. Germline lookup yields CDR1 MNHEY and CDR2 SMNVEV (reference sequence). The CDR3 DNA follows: TGTGCCAGCAGTTTATCGGGCGACAGAGACTACGAGCAGTACTTC. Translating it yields CASSLSGDRDYEQYF.

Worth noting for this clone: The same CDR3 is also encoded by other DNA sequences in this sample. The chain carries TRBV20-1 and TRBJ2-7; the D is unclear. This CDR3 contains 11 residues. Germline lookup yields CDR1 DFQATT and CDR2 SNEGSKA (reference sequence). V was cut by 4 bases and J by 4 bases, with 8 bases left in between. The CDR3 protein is CSAMPDYEQYF. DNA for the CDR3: TGCAGTGCTATGCCGGATTACGAGCAGTACTTC.

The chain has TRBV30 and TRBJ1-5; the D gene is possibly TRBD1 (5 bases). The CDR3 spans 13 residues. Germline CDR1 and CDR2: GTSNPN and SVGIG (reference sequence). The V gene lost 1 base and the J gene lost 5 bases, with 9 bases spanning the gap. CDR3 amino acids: CAWSDDRDQPQHF. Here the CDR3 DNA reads TGTGCCTGGAGTGACGACAGAGATCAGCCCCAGCATTTT.

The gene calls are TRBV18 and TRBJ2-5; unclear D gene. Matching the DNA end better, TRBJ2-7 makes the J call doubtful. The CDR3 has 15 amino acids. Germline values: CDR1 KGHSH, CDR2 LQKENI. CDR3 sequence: CASSHERDSSYEQYF. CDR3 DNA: TGTGCCAGCTCACATGAGAGAGATAGCTCCTACGAGCAGTACTTC.